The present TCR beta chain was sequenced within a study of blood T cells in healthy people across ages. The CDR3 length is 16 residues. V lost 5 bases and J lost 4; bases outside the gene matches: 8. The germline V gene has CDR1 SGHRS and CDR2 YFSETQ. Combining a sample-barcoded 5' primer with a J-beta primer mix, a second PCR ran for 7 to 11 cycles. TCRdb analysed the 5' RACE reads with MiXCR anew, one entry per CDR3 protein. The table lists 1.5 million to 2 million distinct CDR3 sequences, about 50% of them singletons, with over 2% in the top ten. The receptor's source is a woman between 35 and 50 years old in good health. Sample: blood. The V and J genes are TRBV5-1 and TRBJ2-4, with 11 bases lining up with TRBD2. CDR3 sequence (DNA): TGCGCCAGCAGTTGGCAGACTAGCGGGATTAAAAACATTCAGTACTTC. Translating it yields CASSWQTSGIKNIQYF.